The source of this T cell receptor beta chain is a study of shared clonotypes between healthy human individuals. Study overall: CD4 naive and CD4 memory each took three plates per donor, while CD8 naive took two and CD8 memory one. Whole-study findings and limits: Sampling involved blood alone; tissue repertoires likely differ.

Profiled with immunoSEQ multiplex PCR; TCRdb holds only in-frame clones, not every one. Of about a million clones in the sample, 60% to 80% were seen once. Turning to this clone: Its antigen is currently unknown.

The CDR3 covers 15 residues. Per the germline V gene, CDR1 is GTSNPN and CDR2 is SVGIG (reference sequence). V lost 0 bases to trimming and J lost 4 bases, with 12 bases between them. There were no recent acute infections or vaccinations among the donors, who were healthy HIV-negative adults. Only Caucasian adults living in Nashville, Tennessee made up the donor group. Sequencing input: memory CD4+ T cells sorted from blood. The subset was: CD45RA-negative fraction. The clonotype was recovered from a man aged 18 to 29 in good health. The chain combines TRBV30 with TRBJ2-2; tentatively, D is TRBD2 (5 bases). The CDR3 here is CAWSVLIAGTGELFF. Here the CDR3 DNA reads TGTGCCTGGAGTGTACTGATTGCGGGCACCGGGGAGCTGTTTTTT.